The following is a TCR beta chain sequence with its context. The antigen is undetermined. The data originate from a study of cytomegalovirus exposure and HLA in healthy donors. Whole-study findings and limits: Among donors in an Asian-associated ancestry cluster, a later analysis reportedly found fewer N-insertions than the approximately 700-donor mean. Researchers reportedly found TCR beta sequences accurately predicted most subjects' HLA-A and HLA-B alleles. In a later analysis, V- and J-gene trimming of beta chains associated with a DCLRE1C missense variant, replicated independently. An analysis was carried out at a later point. It showed that HLA-associated TCR beta chains were more clonally expanded than equally common non-associated chains.

This PCR relied on a set of 60 Vbeta primers and 13 Jbeta primers. Profiled with immunoSEQ multiplex PCR; TCRdb holds only in-frame clones, not every one. The repertoire holds over 150,000 clones, roughly 87% seen once, with approximately 1.5% in the top ten. Trimming took 0 bases from V and 4 from J, leaving 11 bases between them. The CDR3 runs 14 residues. Germline V lookup: CDR1 SGDLS, CDR2 YYNGEE. The chain combines TRBV9 with TRBJ2-7, with D maybe TRBD2 (6 bases). This clonotype was sampled from a girl aged 5 to 17 in good health and CMV-seropositive. The sequencing input was PBMCs. The CDR3 sequence is CASSVGPGRYEQYF. For the CDR3, the DNA is TGTGCCAGCAGCGTAGGACCAGGGAGGTACGAGCAGTACTTC. The variable domain in full, with the rest retrieved from reference TRBV9 and TRBJ2-7, is DSGVTQTPKHLITATGQRVTLRCSPRSGDLSVYWYQQSLDQGLQFLIQYYNGEERAKGNILERFSAQQFPDLHSELNLSSLELGDSALYFCASSVGPGRYEQYFGPGTRLTVT.